A single sample gave rise to the 29 T cell receptor beta chains below, sequenced in a study of shared clonotypes between healthy human individuals. Produced via immunoSEQ multiplex PCR; TCRdb's table is partial and in-frame only. The data show 740,000 or so clones, 55% to 85% seen once. The sample comprised memory CD4+ T cells sorted from blood. Indicated subset: CD45RA-negative fraction. These receptors originate from a woman aged 30 to 39 in good health.

V usage is TRBV5-1 and J usage is TRBJ1-1; D not resolved. CDR1 and CDR2 from the germline V gene are SGHRS and YFSETQ. This CDR3 is 14 amino acids long. Trimming shortened V by 1 base and J by 0 bases, and 7 bases separated the two germline ends. CDR3 DNA: TGCGCCAGCAGCTTGAACATCTTGAACACTGAAGCTTTCTTT. Protein product: CASSLNILNTEAFF.

The chain carries TRBV5-1 and TRBJ1-1, with no clear D. Trimming removed 2 bases at V and 4 bases at J, with 3 bases between. There are 11 residues in the CDR3. CDR1 and CDR2 from the germline V gene are SGHRS and YFSETQ. CDR3: CASSFGTEAFF. CDR3 sequence (DNA): TGCGCCAGCAGCTTCGGCACTGAAGCTTTCTTT. The full variable domain, in which reference TRBV5-1 and TRBJ1-1 provide the parts outside the CDR3, is KAGVTQTPRYLIKTRGQQVTLSCSPISGHRSVSWYQQTPGQGLQFLFEYFSETQRNKGNFPGRFSGRQFSNSRSEMNVSTLELGDSALYLCASSFGTEAFFGQGTRLTVV.

V is TRBV5-5 and J is TRBJ2-2; perhaps D is TRBD1 or TRBD2 (5 bases each). The V end was cut by 0 bases, the J end by 4 bases, with 10 bases between. CDR1 SGHKS and CDR2 YYEKEE come from the germline V gene (reference sequence). The CDR3 runs 15 residues. CDR3: CASSLEGEFTGELFF. As DNA, the CDR3 is TGTGCCAGCAGCTTGGAAGGGGAGTTCACCGGGGAGCTGTTTTTT.

There are many counts of this clone. The same CDR3 arises from other DNA sequences in this sample as well. V is TRBV19 and J is TRBJ1-5, with D perhaps TRBD1 (5 bases). V lost 4 bases and J lost 0, with 7 bases in between. This CDR3 is 14 amino acids long. Germline lookup yields CDR1 LNHDA and CDR2 SQIVND (reference sequence). The chain's CDR3 is CASSRQNSNQPQHF. The DNA for the CDR3 is TGTGCCAGTAGTAGACAGAATAGCAATCAGCCCCAGCATTTT.

This clone has only one observation. The CDR3 loop is CASSLRLAEAYNEQFF. In DNA, the CDR3 is TGTGCCAGCAGTTTGCGGCTAGCGGAGGCCTACAATGAGCAGTTCTTC. The chain is built from TRBV27 and TRBJ2-1, with TRBD2 matching 7 bases. From germline, CDR1 is MNHEY and CDR2 SMNVEV (reference sequence). This CDR3 region has 16 residues. J lost 2 bases, V lost 3 bases, and 7 bases had no gene match.

V and J are TRBV2 and TRBJ1-1; tentative D call: TRBD1 (6 bases). The CDR3 totals 15 residues. CDR1 is SNHLY, CDR2 FYNNEI, per germline. V was trimmed by 4 bases and J by 0 bases, leaving 12 bases between them. The CDR3 loop is CASSGRGGLNTEAFF. CDR3 nucleotide sequence: TGTGCCAGCAGTGGAAGGGGGGGTCTGAACACTGAAGCTTTCTTT.

This rearrangement joins TRBV28 to TRBJ2-5; 8 bases match TRBD1. Germline V gene lookup returns CDR1 MDHEN and CDR2 SYDVKM. This CDR3 is 17 amino acids long. The trim removed 4 bases at V and 3 bases at J, leaving 13 bases unmatched. The CDR3 sequence is CASSSKHSRGREETQYF. The CDR3 DNA sequence: TGTGCCAGCAGTTCCAAGCACTCCAGGGGGCGCGAAGAGACCCAGTACTTC.

The J gene is TRBJ2-5, the V gene TRBV27; 12 nucleotides match TRBD2. This CDR3 region has 16 residues. CDR1 MNHEY and CDR2 SMNVEV come from the germline V gene (reference sequence). J was trimmed by 2 bases and V by 5 bases; bases with no gene match: 6. DNA of the CDR3: TGTGCCAGCAGTCCCGGACTAGCGGGAAGACAAGAGACCCAGTACTTC. This gives the protein CASSPGLAGRQETQYF.

This chain links TRBV28 with TRBJ1-1; no firm D call. V was cut by 5 bases and J by 0 bases, with 7 bases left in between. Per germline, CDR1 MDHEN and CDR2 SYDVKM. The CDR3 consists of 13 residues. Written as DNA, the CDR3 is TGTGCCAGCAGTGACCCCATGAACACTGAAGCTTTCTTT. This gives the protein CASSDPMNTEAFF.

This clone was recorded once. V gene TRBV4-1 combines with J gene TRBJ2-3; D is unresolved. Germline V gives CDR1 MGHRA, CDR2 YSYEKL. Trimming took 2 bases from V and 0 from J, leaving 15 bases between them. This CDR3 has 17 amino acids. CDR3 bases: TGCGCCAGCAGCCAACCGCAGAGAACAACTAGCACAGATACGCAGTATTTT. Its translation: CASSQPQRTTSTDTQYF.

The chain is built from TRBV10-3 and TRBJ1-1; D is unclear. Germline-derived CDR1 and CDR2 are ENHRY and SYGVKD. Trimming removed 4 bases from V and 3 bases from J, with 9 bases in between. The CDR3 is 13 amino acids. This CDR3 reads CAISGQADTEAFF. As DNA, the CDR3 is TGTGCCATCAGTGGCCAGGCCGACACTGAAGCTTTCTTT.

The chain uses TRBV7-2 and TRBJ2-2; D remains ambiguous. V dropped 2 bases and J dropped 6 bases, with 13 bases sitting between them. The CDR3 runs to 15 residues. CDR1 is SGHTA and CDR2 is FQGNSA in the germline V gene. The CDR3 reads CASSLYVASAGELFF. DNA of the CDR3: TGTGCCAGCAGCTTATATGTGGCGTCCGCCGGGGAGCTGTTTTTT.

This clone has just one count. This chain uses TRBV18 with TRBJ1-2; TRBD1 is a possible D gene (5 bases). CDR3 length: 14 amino acids. Trimming removed 2 bases at V and 4 bases at J, with 11 bases between. Germline values: CDR1 KGHSH, CDR2 LQKENI. DNA for the CDR3: TGTGCCAGCTCACCAGGTCCTCAGGGCTATGGCTACACCTTC. Translated: CASSPGPQGYGYTF. The whole variable domain, filled in from reference TRBV18 and TRBJ1-2, reads NAGVMQNPRHLVRRRGQEARLRCSPMKGHSHVYWYRQLPEEGLKFMVYLQKENIIDESGMPKERFSAEFPKEGPSILRIQQVVRGDSAAYFCASSPGPQGYGYTFGSGTRLTVV.

The chain carries TRBV7-7 and TRBJ2-1, with 14 bases fitting TRBD2. V lost 5 bases and J lost 7; bases outside the gene matches: 7. The V gene's germline CDR1 is SSHAT and CDR2 FNYEAQ (reference sequence). This CDR3 is 16 amino acids long. The CDR3 here is CASSPIGTSGRNEQFF. CDR3 sequence (DNA): TGTGCCAGCAGCCCCATCGGGACTAGCGGGAGAAATGAGCAGTTCTTC.

This chain links TRBV11-2 with TRBJ2-7, with a weak D call TRBD2 (5 bases). The CDR3 covers 14 residues. Per the germline V gene, CDR1 is SGHAT and CDR2 is FQNNGV. The V gene lost 0 bases and the J gene lost 3 bases, with 9 bases spanning the gap. CDR3 residues: CASSLDSDVYEQYF. The DNA of the CDR3 is TGTGCCAGCAGCTTAGATAGCGATGTCTACGAGCAGTACTTC.

This chain uses TRBV7-8 with TRBJ2-7, with D possibly being TRBD2 (5 bases). The germline V gene encodes CDR1 SGHVS and CDR2 FQNEAQ. The V end lost 5 bases, the J end lost 2 bases, and 16 bases lay between the germline ends. The CDR3 totals 15 residues. For the CDR3, the DNA is TGTGCCAGCAGCCTCCTCTCCGGAGGCCCCTACGAGCAGTACTTC. This sequence encodes CASSLLSGGPYEQYF.

The chain is built from TRBV5-1 and TRBJ2-7; TRBD2 matches at 9 bases. J gave up 4 bases and V 3 bases, and 8 bases lay outside the gene matches. Germline V gene sequence: CDR1 SGHRS, CDR2 YFSETQ. This CDR3 has 15 residues. CDR3: CASSSPGTSSYEQYF. Written as DNA, the CDR3 is TGCGCCAGCAGCTCCCCCGGGACTAGCAGTTACGAGCAGTACTTC.

CDR3 sequence reads: CASSFVWGNTEAFF. The CDR3 DNA reads as TGCGCCAGCAGCTTCGTTTGGGGGAACACTGAAGCTTTCTTT. The gene calls are TRBV5-1 and TRBJ1-1; D is undetermined. V lost 2 bases to trimming and J lost 1 base, with 9 bases between them. The CDR3 extends over 14 amino acids. Germline V lookup: CDR1 SGHRS, CDR2 YFSETQ.

The J gene is TRBJ1-4, the V gene TRBV5-1; unclear D gene. V was shortened by 7 bases and J by 5 bases, with 18 bases between the two germline ends. The V gene's germline CDR1 is SGHRS and CDR2 YFSETQ. The CDR3 runs 15 residues. The CDR3 loop is CASGRLGRENEKLFF. The DNA for the CDR3 is TGCGCCAGCGGGAGACTGGGTAGAGAAAATGAAAAACTGTTTTTT.

This clone was observed a single time. V is TRBV18 and J is TRBJ2-1; TRBD1 agrees at 10 bases. CDR1 and CDR2 (germline): KGHSH, LQKENI. This CDR3 region has 18 residues. V trimming: 3 bases; J trimming: 2 bases; junction bases outside the gene matches: 10. CDR3 DNA sequence: TGTGCCAGCTCACCTCTCCGGGACAGGGGCCCCACCTACAATGAGCAGTTCTTC. It yields the protein CASSPLRDRGPTYNEQFF.

This clone occurred many times. Other DNA sequences of this sample code for an identical CDR3. The chain joins TRBV7-9 to TRBJ1-1; tentative D call: TRBD1 (6 bases). The CDR3 totals 15 residues. V was trimmed by 5 bases and J by 1 base, leaving 14 bases between them. Germline V lookup: CDR1 SEHNR, CDR2 FQNEAQ (reference sequence). The CDR3 DNA reads as TGTGCCAGCAGCGACACAGGGACTGGGAACACTGAAGCTTTCTTT. Translated: CASSDTGTGNTEAFF.

The chain carries TRBV7-2 and TRBJ1-5; D is undetermined. The CDR3 runs 12 residues. V lost 2 bases and J 6 bases, leaving 5 bases between the germline ends. From germline, CDR1 is SGHTA and CDR2 FQGNSA. CDR3 amino acids: CASSLFSQPQHF. Written as DNA, the CDR3 is TGTGCCAGCAGCTTATTCAGTCAGCCCCAGCATTTT.

J is TRBJ1-4 and V is TRBV5-4; D is undetermined. V lost 1 base and J 6 bases, leaving 10 bases between the germline ends. Per the germline V gene, CDR1 is SGHNT and CDR2 is YYREEE (reference sequence). The CDR3 length is 14 residues. The CDR3 sequence: CASSLKVEDEKLFF. For the CDR3, the DNA is TGTGCCAGCAGCTTGAAGGTAGAGGATGAAAAACTGTTTTTT.

This chain connects TRBV7-9 to TRBJ2-3; D may be TRBD1 (7 bases). Per the germline V gene, CDR1 is SEHNR and CDR2 is FQNEAQ (reference sequence). V dropped 5 bases and J dropped 6 bases, with 18 bases sitting between them. The CDR3 loop spans 15 amino acids. CDR3 coding DNA: TGTGCCAGCAGCGGAGGGGGCGGATTCACGGATACGCAGTATTTT. Translated, it gives CASSGGGGFTDTQYF.

The chain combines TRBV28 with TRBJ1-6; TRBD1 matches 9 bases. This CDR3 is built from 16 residues. The junction had 11 bases not matched to a gene; V was cut back by 5 bases and J by 9 bases. Germline CDR1 is MDHEN and CDR2 is SYDVKM. CDR3 region: CASSRAGTGWSSPLHF. Here the CDR3 DNA reads TGTGCCAGCAGTCGAGCCGGGACAGGGTGGAGTTCACCCCTCCACTTT.

This clone was recorded at least ten times. J is TRBJ2-3 and V is TRBV11-2, with 12 bases aligning to TRBD2. Trimming at V came to 5 bases and at J to 4 bases, leaving 10 bases not matched to a gene. This CDR3 has 17 amino acids. Germline-derived CDR1 and CDR2 are SGHAT and FQNNGV. CDR3 coding DNA: TGTGCCAGCAGCGGACGGACTAGCGGGATTAGGGCAGATACGCAGTATTTT. Encoded protein: CASSGRTSGIRADTQYF.

Of note for this clone: Other DNA sequences of this sample code for an identical CDR3. The rearrangement uses TRBV2 and TRBJ2-3; TRBD2 is a possible D gene (5 bases). V shed 0 bases and J shed 2 bases, with 12 bases lying between them. CDR1 and CDR2 (germline): SNHLY, FYNNEI. There are 16 residues in the CDR3. The CDR3 here is CASSEAGAASTDTQYF. The CDR3, as DNA: TGTGCCAGCAGTGAAGCCGGAGCGGCTTCCACAGATACGCAGTATTTT. Using reference TRBV2 and TRBJ2-3 for the parts outside the CDR3, the full variable domain is EPEVTQTPSHQVTQMGQEVILRCVPISNHLYFYWYRQILGQKVEFLVSFYNNEISEKSEIFDDQFSVERPDGSNFTLKIRSTKLEDSAMYFCASSEAGAASTDTQYFGPGTRLTVL.

The chain is built from TRBV30 and TRBJ1-5, with 9 bases lining up with TRBD1. The ends lost 7 bases at V and 4 bases at J; junction bases unmatched: 11. This CDR3 has 15 amino acids. The germline gives CDR1 GTSNPN, CDR2 SVGIG (reference sequence). The CDR3 bases are TGTGCCTACCATACCGGGACAGGGAATAATCAGCCCCAGCATTTT. Translation: CAYHTGTGNNQPQHF.

In the case of this clone: Additional DNA sequences in this sample encode the identical CDR3. The chain couples TRBV28 to TRBJ1-4; D is unresolved. V was trimmed by 2 bases and J by 0 bases, leaving 7 bases between them. The CDR3 consists of 15 residues. Looked up from germline, CDR1 is MDHEN and CDR2 is SYDVKM. The CDR3 DNA sequence: TGTGCCAGCAGTTTAGGAGGGACAACTAATGAAAAACTGTTTTTT. This codes for CASSLGGTTNEKLFF.